These T cell receptor beta chains were read from a single sample in a study of CD8+ T cells in alopecia areata. Data came from immunoSEQ multiplex PCR; TCRdb stores just in-frame clones and leaves some out. The table shows fewer than 200,000 clones, with around three fifths occurring only once. The sample consisted of CD4+ T cells sorted from blood, taken at week 24, from a patient treated with tofacitinib. Receptor source: a human donor with alopecia areata. Both conserved end residues are part of each CDR3. A D gene is named only where the DNA matches it firmly. The size field is filled for only some rows; it gives once, few, many or a size class.

d_gene	len	v_gene	j_gene	abundance	CDR3nt	CDR3aa
NA	13	TRBV9	TRBJ2-5	NA	TGTGCCAGCAGCCATCGGGACCTAGAGACCCAGTACTTC	CASSHRDLETQYF
TRBD2	17	TRBV5-1	TRBJ2-7	NA	TGCGCCAGCAGCTCGACCTTACTAGCGGGGTTGTTCCACGAGCAGTACTTC	CASSSTLLAGLFHEQYF
NA	15	TRBV7-3	TRBJ2-3	NA	TGTGCCAGCAGCTTAACAAGGGACGGCACAGATACGCAGTATTTT	CASSLTRDGTDTQYF
NA	12	TRBV7-2	TRBJ2-5	once	TGTGCCAGCGCGCAAAGCCAAGAGACCCAGTACTTC	CASAQSQETQYF
TRBD2	12	TRBV6-5	TRBJ2-5	once	TGTGCCAGCAAGCACGGGGGGGAGACCCAGTACTTC	CASKHGGETQYF
TRBD1	15	TRBV25-1	TRBJ2-5	NA	TGTGCCAGCAGTCCCGGGACAGGATTCAAAGAGACCCAGTACTTC	CASSPGTGFKETQYF
NA	14	TRBV9	TRBJ2-3	NA	TGTGCCAGCAGCAGCCGGGACTCCCCTCCTACGCAGTATTTT	CASSSRDSPPTQYF
TRBD1	15	TRBV10-3	TRBJ2-7	NA	TGTGCCATCAGCGAGGGACAGGGGAAAGCCTACGAGCAGTACTTC	CAISEGQGKAYEQYF
TRBD2	19	TRBV6-1	TRBJ2-2	NA	TGTGCCAGCAGTGAAGCGCTTCGCTTCACGGGGGGGCCCACCGGGGAGCTGTTTTTT	CASSEALRFTGGPTGELFF
NA	13	TRBV7-9	TRBJ1-3	NA	TGTGCCAGCCGCCAGTGGGGAGGAAACACCATATATTTT	CASRQWGGNTIYF
NA	12	TRBV6-1	TRBJ1-5	NA	TGTGCCAGCAGGGACGGCAATCAGCCCCAGCATTTT	CASRDGNQPQHF
TRBD1	16	TRBV29-1	TRBJ2-4	few	TGCAGTGCTGAACAGGCGACAGGGGGAGCCAAAAACATTCAGTACTTC	CSAEQATGGAKNIQYF
NA	13	TRBV5-1	TRBJ2-7	few	TGCGCCAGCAGACCCGGGACGGCCTACGAGCAGTACTTC	CASRPGTAYEQYF